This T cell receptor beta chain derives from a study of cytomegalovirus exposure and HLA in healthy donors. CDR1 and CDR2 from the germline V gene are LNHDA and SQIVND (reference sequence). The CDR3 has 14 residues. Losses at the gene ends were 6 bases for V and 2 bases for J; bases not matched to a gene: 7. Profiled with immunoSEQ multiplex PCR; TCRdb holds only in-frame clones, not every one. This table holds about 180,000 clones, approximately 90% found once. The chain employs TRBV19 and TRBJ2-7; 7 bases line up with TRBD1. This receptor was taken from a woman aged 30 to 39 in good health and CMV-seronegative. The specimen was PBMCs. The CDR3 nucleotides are TGTGCCAGTAGCCCAAACGACAGGGCCTACGAGCAGTACTTC. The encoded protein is CASSPNDRAYEQYF.